Included here is one T cell receptor (beta chain) sequence, with context. The specificity of this receptor is unknown. The sample holds no much larger clone one base away, and base qualities are not on file. The data are from a study of CD8+CD57+ T cells in acquired aplastic anemia (dated by TCRdb to 2016 to 2019). As for the study more broadly: On average, sorted CD4+ and CD8+ cells yielded around 3.1 ug of extracted DNA, with a range of about 0.19 to 30 ug. Mean read counts for healthy donor samples were about 10.8 million for CD4+ cells and under 14 million for CD8+ cells. Study-level results and caveats: No significant difference in CD8+ Simpson's diversity was found between patients and healthy controls (P=0.060). Fewer than 35 CD8+ CDR3 sequences were found to be shared between patients and controls, but these sequences appeared to be highly expressed in patients and within the immunodominant clones of the patients.

TCR repertoires of sorted CD4+ and CD8+ blood T cells from severe aplastic anemia patients and healthy subjects were deep-sequenced in the study. Ficoll-Paque density gradient centrifugation was used to isolate peripheral blood mononuclear cells. Before DNA extraction, CD4+ and CD8+ T cells were sorted by FACS or by magnetic beads. TCR beta VDJ combination and CDR3 sequence profiling used genomic DNA as the template. An Illumina HiSeq 2000 was used for TCR repertoire sequencing. From the authors' description of their analysis: Repertoires were assessed using TRBV/TRBJ rearrangement plots, CDR3 size and DJ length profiles, and Simpson's diversity index. The most abundant DNA sequence in the deep sequencing data was defined as the immunodominant clone. CDR3 amino acid sequences were checked for sharing between subjects and were compared against published repertoires and the VDJdb database. Using fastp at Q25 and MiXCR, TCRdb reprocessed the public reads and kept productive beta chains. Identical CDR3 proteins give one entry, which carries the most common genes and DNA. These V and J calls derive from TCRdb rather than the authors' analysis. This sample gives tens of thousands of distinct CDR3 sequences in total; about 70% of them show up just once. 20% to 25% of the sample belongs to the ten largest clones.

Deletion took 6 bases off V and 5 bases off J, with a span of 17 bases between the germline ends. Reading the germline V gene gives CDR1 MNHNS and CDR2 SASEGT. Reading from cysteine to phenylalanine, the CDR3 counts 14 amino acids. Only the CDR3 DNA is retained, 42 bases long and in frame from the first base. The receptor chain draws on TRBV6-1 and TRBJ2-7; a tentative D match to TRBD2 spans 6 bases. Sample: sorted CD4+, CD8+, or CD8+CD57+ T cells (not recorded which) from PBMCs. The clonotype was recovered from a human donor in good health, serving as a control. The nucleotide sequence reads as follows: TGTGCCAGCAGATTGGCCGAGACTAGGAACGAGCAGTACTTC. It encodes CASRLAETRNEQYF.